This T cell receptor (beta chain) originates from a study of response to subunit inactivated influenza vaccine. TCRdb analysed the RT-PCR reads with MiXCR anew, one entry per CDR3 protein. Among approximately 500,000 distinct CDR3 sequences listed, about an eighth were seen once. Germline V gives CDR1 WNHNN, CDR2 SYGVQD (reference sequence). Trimming pared 0 bases from V and 6 bases from J, leaving 11 bases between. The length of the CDR3 is 15 residues. Study-wide findings and caveats: A suggestion made by the authors is that each seasonal influenza vaccination recruits few new T cells.

This clonotype has only a few counts. As yet, its antigen is unknown. This TCR was sampled from a man over 45 who received an inactivated influenza vaccine. The chain carries TRBV10-1 and TRBJ2-2; D gene uncertain. The sequenced sample was PBMCs from blood, obtained roughly 46 days after vaccination. This CDR3 reads CASSESVLPPGELFF. The CDR3 region has the DNA TGCGCCAGCAGTGAGTCGGTACTGCCGCCCGGGGAGCTGTTTTTT.